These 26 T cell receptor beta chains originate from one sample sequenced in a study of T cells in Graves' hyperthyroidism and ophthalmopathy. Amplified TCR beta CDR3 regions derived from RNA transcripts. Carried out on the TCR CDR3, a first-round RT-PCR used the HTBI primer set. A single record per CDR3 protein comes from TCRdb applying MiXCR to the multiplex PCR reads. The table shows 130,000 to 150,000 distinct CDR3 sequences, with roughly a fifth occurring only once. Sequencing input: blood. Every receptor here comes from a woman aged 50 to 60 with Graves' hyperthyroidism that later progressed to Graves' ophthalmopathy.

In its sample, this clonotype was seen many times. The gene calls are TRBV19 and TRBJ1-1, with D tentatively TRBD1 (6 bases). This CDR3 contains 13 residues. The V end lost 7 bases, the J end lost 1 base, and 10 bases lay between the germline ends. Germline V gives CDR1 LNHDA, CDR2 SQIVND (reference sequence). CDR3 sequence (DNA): TGTGCCAGTACCGTGACAGGGAACACTGAAGCTTTCTTT. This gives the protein CASTVTGNTEAFF.

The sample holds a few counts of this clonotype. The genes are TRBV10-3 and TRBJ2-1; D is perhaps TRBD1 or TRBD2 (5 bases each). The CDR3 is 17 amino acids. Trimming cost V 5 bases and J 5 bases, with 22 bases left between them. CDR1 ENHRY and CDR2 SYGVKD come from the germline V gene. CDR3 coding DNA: TGTGCCATCAGTCCTAAGTGGACGTCAGGGAGCGACAATGAGCAGTTCTTC. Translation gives CAISPKWTSGSDNEQFF.

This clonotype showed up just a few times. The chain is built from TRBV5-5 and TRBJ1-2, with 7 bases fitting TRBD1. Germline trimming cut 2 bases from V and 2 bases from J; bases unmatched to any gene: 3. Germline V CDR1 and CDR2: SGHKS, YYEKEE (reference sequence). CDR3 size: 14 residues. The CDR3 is CASSFDRDNYGYTF. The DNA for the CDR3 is TGTGCCAGCAGCTTCGACAGGGACAACTATGGCTACACCTTC. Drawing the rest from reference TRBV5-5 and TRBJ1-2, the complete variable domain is DAGVTQSPTHLIKTRGQQVTLRCSPISGHKSVSWYQQVLGQGPQFIFQYYEKEERGRGNFPDRFSARQFPNYSSELNVNALLLGDSALYLCASSFDRDNYGYTFGSGTRLTVV.

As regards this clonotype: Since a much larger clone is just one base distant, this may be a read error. The CDR3: CASLDTGGNQPQHF. The CDR3 DNA reads as TGTGCCAGCCTCGATACAGGGGGCAATCAGCCCCAGCATTTT. The chain employs TRBV6-4 and TRBJ1-5; 7 positions match TRBD1. The CDR3 contains 14 residues. The germline gives CDR1 MRHNA, CDR2 SNTAGT. The junction had 6 bases not matched to a gene; V was cut back by 8 bases and J by 2 bases.

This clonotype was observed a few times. The DNA of the CDR3 is TGCAGCGTCCTGGACGGGGGAGGGGAGCTGTTTTTT. This sequence encodes CSVLDGGGELFF. This chain joins TRBV29-1 and TRBJ2-2, with D possibly being TRBD2 (6 bases). Germline lookup yields CDR1 SQVTM and CDR2 ANQGSEA. V was shortened by 6 bases and J by 8 bases, with 13 bases between the two germline ends. This CDR3 is built from 12 residues.

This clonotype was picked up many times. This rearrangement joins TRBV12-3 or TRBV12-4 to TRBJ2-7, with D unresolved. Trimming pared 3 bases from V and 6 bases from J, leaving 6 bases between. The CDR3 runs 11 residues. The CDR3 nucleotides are TGTGCCAGCAGTTTCTCCGGCGAGCAGTACTTC. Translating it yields CASSFSGEQYF.

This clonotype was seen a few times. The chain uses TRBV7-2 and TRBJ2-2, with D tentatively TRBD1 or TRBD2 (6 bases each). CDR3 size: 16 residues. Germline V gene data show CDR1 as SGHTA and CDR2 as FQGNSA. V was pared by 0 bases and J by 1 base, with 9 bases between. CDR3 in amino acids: CASSLAGGRNTGELFF. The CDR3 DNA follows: TGTGCCAGCAGCTTAGCCGGGGGCCGGAACACCGGGGAGCTGTTTTTT.

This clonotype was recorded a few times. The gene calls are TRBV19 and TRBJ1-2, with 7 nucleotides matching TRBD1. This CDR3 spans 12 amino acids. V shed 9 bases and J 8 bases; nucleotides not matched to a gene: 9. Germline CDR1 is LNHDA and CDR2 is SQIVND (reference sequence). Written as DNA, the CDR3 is TGTGCCAGCCACGACAGGGAGCGGGGCTACACCTTC. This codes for CASHDRERGYTF.

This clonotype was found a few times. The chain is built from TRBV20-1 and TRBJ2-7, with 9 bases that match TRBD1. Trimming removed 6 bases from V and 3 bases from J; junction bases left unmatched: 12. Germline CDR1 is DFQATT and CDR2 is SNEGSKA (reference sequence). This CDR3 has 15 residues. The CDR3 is CSAPTRDRVIYEQYF. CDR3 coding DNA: TGCAGTGCCCCGACTCGGGACAGGGTCATCTACGAGCAGTACTTC.

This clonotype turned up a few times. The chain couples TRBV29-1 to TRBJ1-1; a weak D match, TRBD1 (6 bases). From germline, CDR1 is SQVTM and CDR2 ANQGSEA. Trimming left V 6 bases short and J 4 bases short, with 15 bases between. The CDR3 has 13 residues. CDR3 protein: CSVGGGVGTEAFF. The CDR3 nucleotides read TGCAGCGTAGGGGGGGGAGTGGGCACTGAAGCTTTCTTT. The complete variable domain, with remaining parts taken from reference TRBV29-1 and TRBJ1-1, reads SAVISQKPSRDICQRGTSLTIQCQVDSQVTMMFWYRQQPGQSLTLIATANQGSEATYESGFVIDKFPISRPNLTFSTLTVSNMSPEDSSIYLCSVGGGVGTEAFFGQGTRLTVV.

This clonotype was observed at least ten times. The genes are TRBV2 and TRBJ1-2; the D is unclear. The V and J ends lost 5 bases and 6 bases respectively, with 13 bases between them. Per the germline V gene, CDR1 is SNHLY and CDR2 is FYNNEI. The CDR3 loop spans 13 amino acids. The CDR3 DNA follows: TGTGCCAGCAGTCAGAGTATGGTCGATGGCTACACCTTC. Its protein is CASSQSMVDGYTF.

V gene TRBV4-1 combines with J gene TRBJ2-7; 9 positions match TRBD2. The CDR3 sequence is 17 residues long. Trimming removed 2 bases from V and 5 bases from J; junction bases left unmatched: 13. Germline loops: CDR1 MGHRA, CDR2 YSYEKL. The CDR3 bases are TGCGCCAGCAGCCAACTCGTCCCGGGGCTAGCGGGACACGAGCAGTACTTC. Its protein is CASSQLVPGLAGHEQYF.

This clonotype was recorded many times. The CDR3 coding sequence is TGTGCCAGCAGCCCGGACGGGAACACTGAAGCTTTCTTT. Translating gives CASSPDGNTEAFF. The chain employs TRBV7-3 and TRBJ1-1; D is undetermined. The length of the CDR3 is 13 residues. The germline gives CDR1 SGHTA, CDR2 FQGTGA. Trimming shortened V by 5 bases and J by 1 base, and 8 bases separated the two germline ends.

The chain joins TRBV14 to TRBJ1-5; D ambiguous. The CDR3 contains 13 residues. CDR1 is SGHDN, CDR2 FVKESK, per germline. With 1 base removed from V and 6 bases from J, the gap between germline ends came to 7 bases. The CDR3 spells CASSQGLSQPQHF. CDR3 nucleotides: TGTGCCAGCAGCCAAGGTTTGAGTCAGCCCCAGCATTTT.

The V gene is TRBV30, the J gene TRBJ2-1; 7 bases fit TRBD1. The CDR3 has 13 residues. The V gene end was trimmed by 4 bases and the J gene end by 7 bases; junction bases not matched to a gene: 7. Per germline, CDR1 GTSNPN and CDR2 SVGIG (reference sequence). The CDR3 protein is CAWTKDRANEQFF. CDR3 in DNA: TGTGCCTGGACTAAAGACAGGGCTAATGAGCAGTTCTTC.

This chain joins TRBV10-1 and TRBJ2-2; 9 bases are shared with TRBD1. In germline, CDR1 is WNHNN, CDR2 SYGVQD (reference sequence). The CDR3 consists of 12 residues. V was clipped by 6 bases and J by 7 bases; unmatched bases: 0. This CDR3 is CASRDRGGELFF. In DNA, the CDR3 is TGCGCCAGCAGGGACAGGGGCGGGGAGCTGTTTTTT.

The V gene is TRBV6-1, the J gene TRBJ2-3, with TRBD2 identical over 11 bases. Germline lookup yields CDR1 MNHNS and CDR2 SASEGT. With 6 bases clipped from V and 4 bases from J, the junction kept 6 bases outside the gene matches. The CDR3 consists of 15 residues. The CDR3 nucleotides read TGTGCCAGCAGGTTATTAGCGGGAGGGCCAGATACGCAGTATTTT. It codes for CASRLLAGGPDTQYF.

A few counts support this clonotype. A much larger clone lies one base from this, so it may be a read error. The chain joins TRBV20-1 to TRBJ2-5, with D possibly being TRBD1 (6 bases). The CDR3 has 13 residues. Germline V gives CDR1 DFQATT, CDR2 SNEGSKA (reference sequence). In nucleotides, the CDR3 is TGCAGTGCTAGAGGCAGGGGAAGGGAGACCCGGTACTTC. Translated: CSARGRGRETRYF.

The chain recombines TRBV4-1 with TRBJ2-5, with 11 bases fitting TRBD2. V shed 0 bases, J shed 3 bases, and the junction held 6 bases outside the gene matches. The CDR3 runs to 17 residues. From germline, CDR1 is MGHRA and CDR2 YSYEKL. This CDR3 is CASSQDRASGRKETQYF. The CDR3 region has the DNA TGCGCCAGCAGCCAAGATAGGGCTAGCGGGAGGAAAGAGACCCAGTACTTC.

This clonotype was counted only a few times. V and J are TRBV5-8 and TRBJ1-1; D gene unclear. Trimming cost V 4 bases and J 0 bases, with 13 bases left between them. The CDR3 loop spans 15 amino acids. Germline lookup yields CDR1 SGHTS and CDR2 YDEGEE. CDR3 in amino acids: CASSDPQVLNTEAFF. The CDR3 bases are TGTGCCAGCAGCGATCCTCAGGTCTTGAACACTGAAGCTTTCTTT. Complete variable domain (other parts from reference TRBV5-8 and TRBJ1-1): EAGVTQSPTHLIKTRGQQATLRCSPISGHTSVYWYQQALGLGLQFLLWYDEGEERNRGNFPPRFSGRQFPNYSSELNVNALELEDSALYLCASSDPQVLNTEAFFGQGTRLTVV.

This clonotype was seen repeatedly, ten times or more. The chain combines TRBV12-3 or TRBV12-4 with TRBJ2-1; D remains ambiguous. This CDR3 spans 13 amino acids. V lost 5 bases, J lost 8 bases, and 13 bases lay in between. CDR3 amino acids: CASSTRLVDEQFF. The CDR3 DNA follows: TGTGCCAGCAGTACCCGACTTGTCGATGAGCAGTTCTTC.

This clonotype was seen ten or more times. The CDR3 region has the DNA TGTGCCAGCAGGAACGGGGGACACTTCAATCAGCCCCAGCATTTT. Translating gives CASRNGGHFNQPQHF. The J gene is TRBJ1-5, the V gene TRBV28, with a tentative D call TRBD1 (6 bases). The CDR3 runs 15 residues. V dropped 6 bases and J dropped 3 bases, with 15 bases sitting between them. Germline V gene lookup returns CDR1 MDHEN and CDR2 SYDVKM.

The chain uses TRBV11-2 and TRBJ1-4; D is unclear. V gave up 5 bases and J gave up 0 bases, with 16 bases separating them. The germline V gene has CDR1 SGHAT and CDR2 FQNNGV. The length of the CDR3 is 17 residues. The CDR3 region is CASSPLPSTSTNEKLFF. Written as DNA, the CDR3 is TGTGCCAGCAGCCCACTTCCCTCAACATCAACTAATGAAAAACTGTTTTTT. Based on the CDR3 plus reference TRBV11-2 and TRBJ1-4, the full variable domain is EAGVAQSPRYKIIEKRQSVAFWCNPISGHATLYWYQQILGQGPKLLIQFQNNGVVDDSQLPKDRFSAERLKGVDSTLKIQPAKLEDSAVYLCASSPLPSTSTNEKLFFGSGTQLSVL.

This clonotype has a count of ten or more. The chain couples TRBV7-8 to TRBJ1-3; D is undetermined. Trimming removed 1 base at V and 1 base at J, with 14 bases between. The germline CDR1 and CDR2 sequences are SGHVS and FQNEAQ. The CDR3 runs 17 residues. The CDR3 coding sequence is TGTGCCAGCAGCTTAGTCGGAGGGATGAGTTCTGGAAACACCATATATTTT. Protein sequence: CASSLVGGMSSGNTIYF.

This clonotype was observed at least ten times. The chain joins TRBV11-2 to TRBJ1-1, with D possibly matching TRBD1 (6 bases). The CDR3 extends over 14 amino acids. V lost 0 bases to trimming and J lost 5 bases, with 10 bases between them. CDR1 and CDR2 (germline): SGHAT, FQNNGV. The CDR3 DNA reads TGTGCCAGCAGCTTAGAAACAGGGAGGACTGAAGCTTTCTTT. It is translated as CASSLETGRTEAFF. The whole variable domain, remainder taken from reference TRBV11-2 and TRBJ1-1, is EAGVAQSPRYKIIEKRQSVAFWCNPISGHATLYWYQQILGQGPKLLIQFQNNGVVDDSQLPKDRFSAERLKGVDSTLKIQPAKLEDSAVYLCASSLETGRTEAFFGQGTRLTVV.

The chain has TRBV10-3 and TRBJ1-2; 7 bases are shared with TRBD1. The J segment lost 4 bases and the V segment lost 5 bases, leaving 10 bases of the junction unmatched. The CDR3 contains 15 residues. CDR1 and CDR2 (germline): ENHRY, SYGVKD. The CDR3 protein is CAISNPPTGIYGYTF. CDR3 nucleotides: TGTGCCATCAGTAACCCTCCGACAGGGATCTATGGCTACACCTTC.